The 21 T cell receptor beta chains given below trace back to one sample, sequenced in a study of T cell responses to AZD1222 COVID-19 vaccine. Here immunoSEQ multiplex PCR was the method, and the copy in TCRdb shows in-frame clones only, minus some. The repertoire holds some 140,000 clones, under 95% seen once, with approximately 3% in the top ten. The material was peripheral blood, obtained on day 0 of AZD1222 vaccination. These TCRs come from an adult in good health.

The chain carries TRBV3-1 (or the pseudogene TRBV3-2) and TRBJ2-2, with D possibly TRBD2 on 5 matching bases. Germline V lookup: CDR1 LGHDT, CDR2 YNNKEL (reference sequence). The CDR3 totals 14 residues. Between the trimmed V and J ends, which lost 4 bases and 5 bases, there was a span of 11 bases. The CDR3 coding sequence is TGTGCCAGCAGCCGGGGAGTCAGTACCGGGGAGCTGTTTTTT. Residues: CASSRGVSTGELFF.

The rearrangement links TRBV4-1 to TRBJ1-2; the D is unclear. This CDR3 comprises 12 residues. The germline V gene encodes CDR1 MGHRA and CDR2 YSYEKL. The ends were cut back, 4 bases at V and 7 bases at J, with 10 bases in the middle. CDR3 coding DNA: TGCGCCAGCAGCCCCCCCTACGGTGGCTACACCTTC. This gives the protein CASSPPYGGYTF.

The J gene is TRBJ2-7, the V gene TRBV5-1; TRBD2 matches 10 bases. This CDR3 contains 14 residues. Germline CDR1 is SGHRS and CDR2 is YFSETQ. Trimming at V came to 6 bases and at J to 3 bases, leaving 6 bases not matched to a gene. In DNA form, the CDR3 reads TGCGCCAGCATGATACTAGCGGGGAACTACGAGCAGTACTTC. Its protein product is CASMILAGNYEQYF.

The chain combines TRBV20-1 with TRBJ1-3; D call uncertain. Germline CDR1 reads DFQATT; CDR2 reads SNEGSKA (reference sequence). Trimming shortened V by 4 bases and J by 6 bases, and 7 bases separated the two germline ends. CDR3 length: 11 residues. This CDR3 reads CSATGENTIYF. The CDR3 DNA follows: TGCAGTGCTACCGGAGAAAACACCATATATTTT.

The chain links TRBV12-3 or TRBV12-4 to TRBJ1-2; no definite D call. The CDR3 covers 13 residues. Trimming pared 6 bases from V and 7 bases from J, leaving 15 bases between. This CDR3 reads CASSARSLSGYTF. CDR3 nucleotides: TGTGCCAGCAGCGCCCGAAGCCTTAGTGGCTACACCTTC.

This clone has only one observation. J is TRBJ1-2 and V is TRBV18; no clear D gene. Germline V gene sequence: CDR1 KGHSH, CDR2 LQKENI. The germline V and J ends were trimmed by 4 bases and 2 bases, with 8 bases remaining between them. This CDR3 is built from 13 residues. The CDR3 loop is CASSLDGNYGYTF. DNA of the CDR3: TGTGCCAGCTCACTGGACGGGAACTATGGCTACACCTTC.

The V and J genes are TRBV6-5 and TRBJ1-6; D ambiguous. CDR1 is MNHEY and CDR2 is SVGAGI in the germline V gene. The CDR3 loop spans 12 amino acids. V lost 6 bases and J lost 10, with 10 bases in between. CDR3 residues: CASRNIGSPLHF. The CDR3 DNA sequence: TGTGCCAGCAGGAACATAGGATCACCCCTCCACTTT.

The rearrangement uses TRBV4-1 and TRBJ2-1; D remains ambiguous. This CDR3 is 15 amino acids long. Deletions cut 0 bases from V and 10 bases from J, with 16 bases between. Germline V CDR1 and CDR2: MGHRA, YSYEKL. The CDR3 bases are TGCGCCAGCAGCCAAGATTGGAGCGCGACCAGGGAGCAGTTCTTC. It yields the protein CASSQDWSATREQFF.

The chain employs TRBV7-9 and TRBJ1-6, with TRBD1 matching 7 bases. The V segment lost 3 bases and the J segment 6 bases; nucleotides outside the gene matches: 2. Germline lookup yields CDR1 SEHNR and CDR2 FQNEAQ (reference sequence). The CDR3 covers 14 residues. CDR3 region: CASSLGQLNSPLHF. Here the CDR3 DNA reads TGTGCCAGCAGCTTGGGACAGCTTAATTCACCCCTCCACTTT.

CDR3 nucleotides: TGTGCCAGCATTAACAGACAGCGAGACACAGATACGCAGTATTTT. Its translation: CASINRQRDTDTQYF. The chain carries TRBV27 and TRBJ2-3; D is possibly TRBD1 (5 bases). CDR3 length equals 15 residues. V lost 7 bases to trimming and J lost 2 bases, with 16 bases between them. CDR1 is MNHEY, CDR2 SMNVEV, per germline (reference sequence).

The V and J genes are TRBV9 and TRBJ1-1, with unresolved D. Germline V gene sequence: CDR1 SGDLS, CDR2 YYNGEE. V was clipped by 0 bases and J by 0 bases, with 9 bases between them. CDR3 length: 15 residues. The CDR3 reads CASSVVADLNTEAFF. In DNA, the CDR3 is TGTGCCAGCAGCGTAGTGGCTGACTTGAACACTGAAGCTTTCTTT.

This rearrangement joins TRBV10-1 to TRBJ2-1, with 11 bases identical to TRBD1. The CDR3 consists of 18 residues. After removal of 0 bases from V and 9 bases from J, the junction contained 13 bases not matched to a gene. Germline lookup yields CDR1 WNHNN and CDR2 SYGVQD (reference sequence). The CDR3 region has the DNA TGCGCCAGCAGTGAGTCGGACAGGGGGCGCGGTGGCTGGGGTGAGCAGTTCTTC. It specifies CASSESDRGRGGWGEQFF.

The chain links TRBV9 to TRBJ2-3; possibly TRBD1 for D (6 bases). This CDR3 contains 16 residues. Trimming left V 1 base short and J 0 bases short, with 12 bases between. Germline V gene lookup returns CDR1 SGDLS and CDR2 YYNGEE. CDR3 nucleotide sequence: TGTGCCAGCAGCGTAAGGGGGTCCTCTAGCACAGATACGCAGTATTTT. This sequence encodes CASSVRGSSSTDTQYF.

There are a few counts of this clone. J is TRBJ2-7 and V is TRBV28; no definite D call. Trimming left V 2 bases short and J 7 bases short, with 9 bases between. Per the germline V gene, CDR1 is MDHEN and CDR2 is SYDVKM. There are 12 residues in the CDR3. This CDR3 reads CASSLRRREQYF. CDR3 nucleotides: TGTGCCAGCAGTTTAAGGCGTCGAGAGCAGTACTTC.

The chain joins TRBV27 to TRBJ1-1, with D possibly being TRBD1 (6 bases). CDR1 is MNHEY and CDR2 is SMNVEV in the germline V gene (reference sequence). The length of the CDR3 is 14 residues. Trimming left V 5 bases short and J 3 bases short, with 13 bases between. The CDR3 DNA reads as TGTGCCAGCAGTCAACAGGGAGTTGACACTGAAGCTTTCTTT. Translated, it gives CASSQQGVDTEAFF.

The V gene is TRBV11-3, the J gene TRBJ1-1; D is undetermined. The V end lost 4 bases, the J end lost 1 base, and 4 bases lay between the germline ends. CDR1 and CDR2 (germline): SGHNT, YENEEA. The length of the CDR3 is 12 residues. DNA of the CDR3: TGTGCCAGCAGCTATGCGAACACTGAAGCTTTCTTT. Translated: CASSYANTEAFF.

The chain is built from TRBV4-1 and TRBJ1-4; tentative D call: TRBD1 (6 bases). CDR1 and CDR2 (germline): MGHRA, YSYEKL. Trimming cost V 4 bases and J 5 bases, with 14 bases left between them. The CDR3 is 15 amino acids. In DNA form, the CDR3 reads TGCGCCAGCAGCCTAACGGACAGCACAAATGAAAAACTGTTTTTT. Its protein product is CASSLTDSTNEKLFF.

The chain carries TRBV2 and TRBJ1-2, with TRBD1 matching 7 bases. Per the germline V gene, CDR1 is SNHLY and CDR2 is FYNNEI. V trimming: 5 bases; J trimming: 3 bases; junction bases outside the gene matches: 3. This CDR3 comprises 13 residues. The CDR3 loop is CASSSGTDYGYTF. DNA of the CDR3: TGTGCCAGCAGTTCCGGGACAGACTATGGCTACACCTTC.

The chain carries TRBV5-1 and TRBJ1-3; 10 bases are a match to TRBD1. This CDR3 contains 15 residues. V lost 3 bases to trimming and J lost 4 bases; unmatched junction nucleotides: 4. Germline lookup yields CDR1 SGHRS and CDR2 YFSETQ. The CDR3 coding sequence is TGCGCCAGCAGCTCCGGGACAGGGGAAGGAAACACCATATATTTT. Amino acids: CASSSGTGEGNTIYF.

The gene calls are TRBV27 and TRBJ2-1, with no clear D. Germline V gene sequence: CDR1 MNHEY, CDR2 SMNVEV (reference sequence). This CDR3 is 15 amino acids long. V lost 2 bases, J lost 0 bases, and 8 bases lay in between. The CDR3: CASSLGSGSYNEQFF. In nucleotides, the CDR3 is TGTGCCAGCAGTTTAGGCAGTGGCTCCTACAATGAGCAGTTCTTC.

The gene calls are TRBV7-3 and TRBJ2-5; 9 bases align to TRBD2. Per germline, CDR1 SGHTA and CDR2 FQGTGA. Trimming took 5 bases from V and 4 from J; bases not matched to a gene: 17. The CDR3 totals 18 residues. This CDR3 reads CASSQTRLAGSLPETQYF. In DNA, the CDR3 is TGTGCCAGCAGCCAGACAAGGCTAGCGGGGTCTCTTCCAGAGACCCAGTACTTC. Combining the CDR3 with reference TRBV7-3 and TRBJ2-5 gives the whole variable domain GAGVSQTPSNKVTEKGKYVELRCDPISGHTALYWYRQSLGQGPEFLIYFQGTGAADDSGLPNDRFFAVRPEGSVSTLKIQRTERGDSAVYLCASSQTRLAGSLPETQYFGPGTRLLVL.